This TCR beta chain was captured by sequencing in a study of tumor-infiltrating lymphocytes in primary liver carcinoma. Study context: Surgical resection served as treatment for the primary liver carcinoma of these patients. With diameters of 4.2 to 10 cm, tumors were stage T1-T3 N0M0.

In germline, CDR1 is SGHAT, CDR2 FQNNGV. CDR3 size: 16 residues. J was trimmed by 4 bases and V by 7 bases; bases with no gene match: 14. Starting material of approximately 500 ng total RNA yielded TCR beta cDNA via a constant-region primer. Three nested multiplex PCR rounds, a slightly modified ARM-PCR, produced the libraries for TCR beta. TRBV1-TRBV30 forward primers paired with a C-beta reverse primer drove the first two PCR rounds, roughly 10 cycles each. TCRdb independently ran MiXCR on the multiplex PCR reads; one entry per CDR3 protein. The sample holds 300,000 to 350,000 distinct CDR3 sequences; around three fifths are singletons and the top ten take about 15%. A remark on this clonotype: Its matching antigen is unknown.

General study findings and limits: Since the samples were bulk and unsorted, the CD4+ and CD8+ repertoires were not compared. Tumor samples exhibited a significantly greater top-250-clone fraction than blood samples (p = 0.039).

Both blood RNA, taken from unsorted whole blood, and germline DNA were extracted. The chain links TRBV11-2 to TRBJ2-5; TRBD2 matches at 8 bases. The TCR originated in a young woman with primary liver carcinoma and hepatitis B virus infection. The specimen sequenced was peripheral blood. For the CDR3, the DNA is TGTGCCAGCAACTTGGGATTAGCGGGGATGGGAGAGACCCAGTACTTC. Amino acids: CASNLGLAGMGETQYF.